Presented here are 20 T cell receptor beta chains from one specimen sequenced in a study of OX40 agonist ivuxolimab in advanced cancers. Produced via immunoSEQ multiplex PCR; TCRdb's table is partial and in-frame only. There are around 84,000 clones in the sample; 70% to 85% occur only once, and roughly 6.6% lies in the top ten. Sample: CD4+ or CD8+ T cells sorted from blood, taken in a trial of the OX40 agonist ivuxolimab. The receptors originated from an adult with an advanced solid tumor such as melanoma, head and neck, liver or kidney cancer.

This chain joins TRBV7-2 and TRBJ2-5, with D maybe TRBD1 (5 bases). Per the germline V gene, CDR1 is SGHTA and CDR2 is FQGNSA. This CDR3 comprises 16 residues. V lost 3 bases to trimming and J lost 1 base, with 15 bases between them. DNA of the CDR3: TGTGCCAGCAGCTTTAATCCGCCGACAGCCCAAGAGACCCAGTACTTC. Translating it yields CASSFNPPTAQETQYF. The full variable domain, completed using reference TRBV7-2 and TRBJ2-5, is GAGVSQSPSNKVTEKGKDVELRCDPISGHTALYWYRQSLGQGLEFLIYFQGNSAPDKSGLPSDRFSAERTGGSVSTLTIQRTQQEDSAVYLCASSFNPPTAQETQYFGPGTRLLVL.

The chain joins TRBV4-1 to TRBJ1-2; 7 bases line up with TRBD1. Trimming took 4 bases from V and 5 from J; bases not matched to a gene: 10. CDR1 is MGHRA, CDR2 YSYEKL, per germline. There are 15 residues in the CDR3. CDR3 in DNA: TGCGCCAGCAGCCCCCGGGACAGCGGGTCTTATGGCTACACCTTC. It encodes CASSPRDSGSYGYTF.

This clone is medium-sized in the sample. The chain employs TRBV7-9 and TRBJ1-2; D is unclear. The CDR3 is 17 amino acids. V lost 0 bases and J lost 3, with 17 bases in between. Germline assignment: CDR1 SEHNR and CDR2 FQNEAQ (reference sequence). The CDR3 here is CASSLADRDRFDYGYTF. The DNA for the CDR3 is TGTGCCAGCAGCTTAGCGGACCGGGATCGCTTCGACTATGGCTACACCTTC. Full variable domain (remainder filled in from reference TRBV7-9 and TRBJ1-2): DTGVSQNPRHKITKRGQNVTFRCDPISEHNRLYWYRQTLGQGPEFLTYFQNEAQLEKSRLLSDRFSAERPKGSFSTLEIQRTEQGDSAMYLCASSLADRDRFDYGYTFGSGTRLTVV.

The genes are TRBV7-3 and TRBJ1-5; D is ambiguous. Germline V gives CDR1 SGHTA, CDR2 FQGTGA. This CDR3 region has 13 residues. V was pared by 4 bases and J by 4 bases, with 8 bases between. The CDR3 DNA reads TGTGCCAGCAGCTCCGACGAAAATCAGCCCCAGCATTTT. Its protein is CASSSDENQPQHF.

The rearrangement uses TRBV11-3 and TRBJ1-2, with D hard to call. Germline V gene data show CDR1 as SGHNT and CDR2 as YENEEA. The V end lost 2 bases, the J end lost 2 bases, and 3 bases lay between the germline ends. The CDR3 totals 12 residues. CDR3 bases: TGTGCCAGCAGCTTAACAAACTATGGCTACACCTTC. Residues: CASSLTNYGYTF.

This chain connects TRBV10-3 to TRBJ1-5; 7 nucleotides match TRBD1. Germline V lookup: CDR1 ENHRY, CDR2 SYGVKD. V lost 6 bases to trimming and J lost 6 bases; unmatched junction nucleotides: 5. The CDR3 is 13 residues long. In DNA, the CDR3 is TGTGCCATCAGGGCAGGGGGAGGTCAGCCCCAGCATTTT. Protein: CAIRAGGGQPQHF.

V and J are TRBV2 and TRBJ1-5; D is uncertain. V lost 3 bases to trimming and J lost 3 bases, with 9 bases between them. The CDR3 length is 14 residues. The germline V gene has CDR1 SNHLY and CDR2 FYNNEI. The DNA for the CDR3 is TGTGCCAGCAGTGAGAACGGAATCAATCAGCCCCAGCATTTT. Translated, it gives CASSENGINQPQHF.

This clone was picked up a small number of times. This chain connects TRBV5-1 to TRBJ1-1; no clear D gene. This CDR3 region has 14 residues. CDR1 and CDR2 (germline): SGHRS, YFSETQ. V lost 1 base and J lost 4, with 11 bases in between. CDR3 nucleotide sequence: TGCGCCAGCAGCTTGAGGCAGGAAATCACTGAAGCTTTCTTT. Translating it yields CASSLRQEITEAFF.

This chain uses TRBV9 with TRBJ1-2; TRBD1 is a possible D gene (5 bases). Trimming took off 4 bases at V and 6 bases at J, with 19 bases between the two ends. CDR1 SGDLS and CDR2 YYNGEE come from the germline V gene. CDR3 size: 15 residues. CDR3 loop: CASSLAGLGADGYTF. For the CDR3, the DNA is TGTGCCAGCAGCCTAGCTGGGTTAGGGGCGGATGGCTACACCTTC.

This chain links TRBV2 with TRBJ1-4, with TRBD1 identical over 8 bases. The CDR3 is 14 amino acids. The V segment lost 6 bases and the J segment 8 bases; nucleotides outside the gene matches: 8. Germline assignment: CDR1 SNHLY and CDR2 FYNNEI. This CDR3 is CASSAGQVGEKLFF. Written as DNA, the CDR3 is TGTGCCAGCAGCGCGGGACAGGTAGGAGAAAAACTGTTTTTT.

This chain uses TRBV7-6 with TRBJ1-3; no reliable D call. The CDR3 spans 14 residues. Germline CDR1 reads SGHVS; CDR2 reads FNYEAQ. Trimming left V 8 bases short and J 0 bases short, with 11 bases between. In DNA, the CDR3 is TGTGCCAGCGGATTGGGAAACTCTGGAAACACCATATATTTT. Its translation: CASGLGNSGNTIYF.

The chain recombines TRBV30 with TRBJ1-6; D is undetermined. Trimming left V 1 base short and J 7 bases short, with 8 bases between. Germline V gives CDR1 GTSNPN, CDR2 SVGIG (reference sequence). The CDR3 extends over 13 amino acids. CDR3 in amino acids: CAWSGYYNSPLHF. CDR3 bases: TGTGCCTGGAGTGGGTATTACAATTCACCCCTCCACTTT. The variable domain in full, with the rest retrieved from reference TRBV30 and TRBJ1-6, is SQTIHQWPATLVQPVGSPLSLECTVEGTSNPNLYWYRQAAGRGLQLLFYSVGIGQISSEVPQNLSASRPQDRQFILSSKKLLLSDSGFYLCAWSGYYNSPLHFGNGTRLTVT.

The chain uses TRBV9 and TRBJ2-2; TRBD2 matches at 12 bases. The CDR3 totals 15 residues. The germline gives CDR1 SGDLS, CDR2 YYNGEE. J was trimmed by 5 bases and V by 2 bases; bases with no gene match: 1. The CDR3 loop is CASSVGTSGTGELFF. The CDR3 DNA is TGTGCCAGCAGCGTGGGGACTAGCGGGACCGGGGAGCTGTTTTTT.

The genes are TRBV5-1 and TRBJ2-2; D remains ambiguous. Trimming cost V 4 bases and J 6 bases, with 10 bases left between them. CDR1 SGHRS and CDR2 YFSETQ come from the germline V gene. This CDR3 region has 13 residues. The chain's CDR3 is CASSTDFSGELFF. CDR3 DNA sequence: TGCGCCAGCAGCACCGATTTTTCCGGGGAGCTGTTTTTT.

The chain carries TRBV2 and TRBJ1-5; 7 nucleotides agree with TRBD1. CDR1 and CDR2 (germline): SNHLY, FYNNEI. Losses at the gene ends were 3 bases for V and 1 base for J; bases not matched to a gene: 3. This CDR3 has 15 residues. CDR3 in amino acids: CASSEGTVSNQPQHF. CDR3 sequence (DNA): TGTGCCAGCAGTGAGGGGACAGTAAGCAATCAGCCCCAGCATTTT.

This clone has just one count. The chain links TRBV19 to TRBJ1-1, with D uncertain. The V and J ends lost 7 bases and 0 bases respectively, with 12 bases between them. Germline assignment: CDR1 LNHDA and CDR2 SQIVND (reference sequence). The CDR3 is 14 residues long. The CDR3 protein is CASMRMTMNTEAFF. As DNA, the CDR3 is TGTGCCAGTATGAGGATGACGATGAACACTGAAGCTTTCTTT.

J is TRBJ1-3 and V is TRBV30; D is ambiguous. The CDR3 has 14 amino acids. Trimming cost V 4 bases and J 0 bases, with 10 bases left between them. Germline-derived CDR1 and CDR2 are GTSNPN and SVGIG (reference sequence). CDR3 residues: CAWTPGISGNTIYF. CDR3 in DNA: TGTGCCTGGACCCCCGGCATCTCTGGAAACACCATATATTTT.

This clone was seen just once. Sequence at one end of the junction differs from germline and may be a read error. The chain carries TRBV7-7 and TRBJ2-1; maybe TRBD1 (7 bases). Germline V gives CDR1 SSHAT, CDR2 FNYEAQ (reference sequence). The CDR3 has 14 amino acids. CDR3 sequence: CASSPRMQGGEQFF. The CDR3 bases are TGTGCTAGCAGCCCGAGGATGCAGGGGGGTGAGCAGTTCTTC. Full variable domain (outside the CDR3, taken from reference TRBV7-7 and TRBJ2-1): GAGVSQSPRYKVTKRGQDVTLRCDPISSHATLYWYQQALGQGPEFLTYFNYEAQPDKSGLPSDRFSAERPEGSISTLTIQRTEQRDSAMYRCASSPRMQGGEQFFGPGTRLTVL.

The V and J genes are TRBV6-5 and TRBJ1-6, with 7 bases fitting TRBD1. Germline lookup yields CDR1 MNHEY and CDR2 SVGAGI. After removal of 4 bases from V and 10 bases from J, the junction contained 7 bases not matched to a gene. CDR3 length: 14 residues. DNA of the CDR3: TGTGCCAGCAGTTTCGACAGGGTACGGTCACCCCTCCACTTT. As protein: CASSFDRVRSPLHF.

V gene TRBV6-4 combines with J gene TRBJ2-3, with 11 bases lining up with TRBD2. V gave up 0 bases and J gave up 3 bases; unmatched junction bases: 2. The CDR3 runs to 16 residues. Germline CDR1 reads MRHNA; CDR2 reads SNTAGT. The CDR3 bases are TGTGCCAGCAGTGACTCTAGCGGGGGGGGTACAGATACGCAGTATTTT. Protein sequence: CASSDSSGGGTDTQYF.